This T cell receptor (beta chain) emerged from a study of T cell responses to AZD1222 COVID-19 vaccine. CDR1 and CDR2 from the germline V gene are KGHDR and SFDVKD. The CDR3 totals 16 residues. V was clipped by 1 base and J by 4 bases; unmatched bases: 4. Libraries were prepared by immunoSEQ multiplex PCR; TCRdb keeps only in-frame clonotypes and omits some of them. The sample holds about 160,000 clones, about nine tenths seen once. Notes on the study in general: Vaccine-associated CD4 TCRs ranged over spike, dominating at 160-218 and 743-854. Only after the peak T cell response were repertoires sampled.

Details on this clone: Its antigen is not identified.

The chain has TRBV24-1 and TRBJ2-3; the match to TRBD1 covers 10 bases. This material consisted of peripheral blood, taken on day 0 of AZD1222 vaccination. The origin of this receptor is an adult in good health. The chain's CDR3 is CATSDLGTGVADTQYF. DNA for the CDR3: TGTGCCACCAGTGATTTAGGGACAGGGGTGGCAGATACGCAGTATTTT.